The 20 T cell receptor beta chains below were found in one sample sequenced in a study of T cells in Graves' hyperthyroidism and ophthalmopathy. Amplification targeted TCR beta CDR3 regions from RNA transcripts. Initially, a first-round RT-PCR of the TCR CDR3 employed the HTBI primer set. TCRdb re-called the multiplex PCR reads through MiXCR, storing one row per CDR3 protein. The data contain approximately 430,000 distinct CDR3 sequences, roughly 14% of them singletons. The sample comprised blood. Source of these receptors: a man between 18 and 29 years old with Graves' ophthalmopathy.

The sample holds a few counts of this clonotype. V gene TRBV5-8 combines with J gene TRBJ1-2; no clear D gene. Germline V CDR1 and CDR2: SGHTS, YDEGEE. The CDR3 loop spans 13 amino acids. Trimming took off 3 bases at V and 5 bases at J, with 11 bases between the two ends. This CDR3 is CASSSLIEYGYTF. The CDR3 DNA sequence: TGTGCCAGCAGCTCCTTAATAGAATATGGCTACACCTTC.

V usage is TRBV6-5 and J usage is TRBJ1-5; unclear D gene. From germline, CDR1 is MNHEY and CDR2 SVGAGI. The CDR3 totals 14 residues. Trimming pared 5 bases from V and 1 base from J, leaving 9 bases between. CDR3 sequence reads: CASSIGRSNQPQHF. Written as DNA, the CDR3 is TGTGCCAGCAGTATAGGGCGGAGCAATCAGCCCCAGCATTTT.

This clonotype was counted ten times or more. The V gene is TRBV19, the J gene TRBJ2-7; 9 nucleotides line up with TRBD1. In germline, CDR1 is LNHDA, CDR2 SQIVND (reference sequence). This CDR3 spans 15 amino acids. With V trimmed by 6 bases and J by 2 bases, 8 bases remained unmatched. CDR3 in amino acids: CASSPGTGPTYEQYF. CDR3 DNA: TGTGCCAGTAGCCCGGGGACAGGGCCCACCTACGAGCAGTACTTC. Together with reference TRBV19 and TRBJ2-7, the CDR3 gives the full variable domain: DGGITQSPKYLFRKEGQNVTLSCEQNLNHDAMYWYRQDPGQGLRLIYYSQIVNDFQKGDIAEGYSVSREKKESFPLTVTSAQKNPTAFYLCASSPGTGPTYEQYFGPGTRLTVT.

In its sample, this clonotype was seen many times. The V call is TRBV20-1, the J call TRBJ2-1, with TRBD2 matching over 14 bases. The V and J ends lost 4 bases and 6 bases, in that order; junction bases with no gene match: 5. Germline V gives CDR1 DFQATT, CDR2 SNEGSKA (reference sequence). The CDR3 consists of 15 residues. The CDR3 region has the DNA TGCAGTGCTACCGGGACTAGCGGGAGTGGCAATGAGCAGTTCTTC. Encoded protein: CSATGTSGSGNEQFF.

This clonotype was seen ten or more times. The CDR3 reads CASSSRGTDTEAFF. CDR3 bases: TGCGCCAGCAGCTCCAGGGGAACCGACACTGAAGCTTTCTTT. The chain joins TRBV5-1 to TRBJ1-1, with D tentatively TRBD1 (6 bases). Per the germline V gene, CDR1 is SGHRS and CDR2 is YFSETQ. Trimming shortened V by 3 bases and J by 3 bases, and 12 bases separated the two germline ends. This CDR3 has 14 amino acids.

The chain has TRBV7-9 and TRBJ1-3; the D is unclear. V lost 0 bases and J lost 8, with 8 bases in between. Per the germline V gene, CDR1 is SEHNR and CDR2 is FQNEAQ (reference sequence). This CDR3 contains 13 residues. The CDR3 sequence: CASSLALEHTIYF. The CDR3 nucleotides read TGTGCCAGCAGCTTAGCGCTAGAGCACACCATATATTTT.

The chain recombines TRBV20-1 with TRBJ2-2; D call uncertain. V lost 6 bases and J 2 bases, leaving 4 bases between the germline ends. Germline CDR1 and CDR2: DFQATT and SNEGSKA (reference sequence). This CDR3 spans 11 amino acids. DNA of the CDR3: TGCAGTGCAACCAACACCGGGGAGCTGTTTTTT. Its translation: CSATNTGELFF.

At least ten counts were recorded for this clonotype. The rearrangement joins TRBV6-2 or TRBV6-3 to TRBJ2-3; 9 bases are shared with TRBD1. The CDR3 spans 16 residues. J lost 6 bases, V lost 0 bases, and 7 bases had no gene match. Germline V gives CDR1 MNHEY, CDR2 SVGEGT. CDR3 loop: CASSYSDRGHRDTQYF. CDR3 nucleotides: TGTGCCAGCAGTTACTCGGACAGGGGACATAGGGATACGCAGTATTTT.

This clonotype was observed once. The V gene is TRBV11-1, the J gene TRBJ2-1; maybe TRBD1 (5 bases). V lost 2 bases and J 3 bases, leaving 11 bases between the germline ends. CDR3 length: 15 residues. Germline CDR1 is SGHAT and CDR2 is FQDESV (reference sequence). The DNA for the CDR3 is TGTGCCAGCAGCTTATCCAGGGTTGGCTACAATGAGCAGTTCTTC. It encodes CASSLSRVGYNEQFF. Full variable domain (remainder filled in from reference TRBV11-1 and TRBJ2-1): EAEVAQSPRYKITEKSQAVAFWCDPISGHATLYWYRQILGQGPELLVQFQDESVVDDSQLPKDRFSAERLKGVDSTLKIQPAELGDSAMYLCASSLSRVGYNEQFFGPGTRLTVL.

This clonotype has ten or more counts. V gene TRBV7-2 combines with J gene TRBJ2-3, with TRBD2 identical over 10 bases. This CDR3 spans 17 amino acids. Germline V gene lookup returns CDR1 SGHTA and CDR2 FQGNSA. V shed 1 base, J shed 1 base, and the junction held 5 bases outside the gene matches. CDR3 amino acids: CASSLVGLAGGTDTQYF. The CDR3 region has the DNA TGTGCCAGCAGCTTAGTCGGTCTAGCGGGGGGCACAGATACGCAGTATTTT.

The gene calls are TRBV5-8 and TRBJ2-3, with no clear D. The germline V gene has CDR1 SGHTS and CDR2 YDEGEE. The length of the CDR3 is 14 residues. Between the trimmed V and J ends, which lost 1 base and 1 base, there was a span of 7 bases. The CDR3 bases are TGTGCCAGCAGCTTGCAGTCGGGCACAGATACGCAGTATTTT. As protein: CASSLQSGTDTQYF.

A word on this clonotype: Just one base apart from a much larger clone, this may be a read error. The chain couples TRBV7-9 to TRBJ2-7, with D perhaps matching TRBD1 or TRBD2 (6 bases each). The CDR3 runs 13 residues. Germline V CDR1 and CDR2: SEHNR, FQNEAQ (reference sequence). V was trimmed by 6 bases and J by 4 bases, leaving 13 bases between them. The CDR3 here is CASRPTGGYEQYF. The CDR3 DNA follows: TGTGCCAGCAGGCCGACAGGAGGGTACGAGCAGTACTTC.

A few counts support this clonotype. The J gene is TRBJ2-7, the V gene TRBV24-1; no firm D call. CDR3 length equals 13 residues. The V end lost 0 bases, the J end lost 3 bases, and 5 bases lay between the germline ends. Germline CDR1 and CDR2: KGHDR and SFDVKD. The CDR3 spells CATSDLSHYEQYF. CDR3 in DNA: TGTGCCACCAGTGATTTGTCTCACTACGAGCAGTACTTC.

This clonotype was picked up many times. The rearrangement links TRBV7-3 to TRBJ2-3; D not certain. The DNA matches TRBJ2-5 better at its end, which makes the J call doubtful. Germline CDR1 is SGHTA and CDR2 is FQGTGA. The CDR3 extends over 13 amino acids. The CDR3 sequence is CASSPSSGDTQYF. CDR3 sequence (DNA): TGTGCCAGCAGCCCCAGTTCCGGCGATACCCAGTACTTC.

This clonotype was detected ten times or more. V is TRBV12-3 or TRBV12-4 and J is TRBJ2-5; 8 bases are a match to TRBD2. CDR3 length: 16 amino acids. The J segment lost 5 bases and the V segment lost 8 bases, leaving 16 bases of the junction unmatched. The CDR3 region has the DNA TGTGCCAGCCGGGGGGGGCAGGGAGGAGTTGGGGAGACCCAGTACTTC. It yields the protein CASRGGQGGVGETQYF.

This clonotype was observed at least ten times. The rearrangement uses TRBV11-3 and TRBJ1-2; D gene unclear. The germline V and J ends were trimmed by 5 bases and 0 bases, with 13 bases remaining between them. Germline V gene sequence: CDR1 SGHNT, CDR2 YENEEA. The CDR3 is 15 residues long. The CDR3 sequence is CASSPSGQANYGYTF. For the CDR3, the DNA is TGTGCCAGCAGCCCCAGCGGGCAGGCTAACTATGGCTACACCTTC. Complete variable domain (other parts from reference TRBV11-3 and TRBJ1-2): EAGVVQSPRYKIIEKKQPVAFWCNPISGHNTLYWYLQNLGQGPELLIRYENEEAVDDSQLPKDRFSAERLKGVDSTLKIQPAELGDSAVYLCASSPSGQANYGYTFGSGTRLTVV.

This clonotype was seen a handful of times. V is TRBV29-1 and J is TRBJ1-2; D might be TRBD1 (5 bases). Germline CDR1 reads SQVTM; CDR2 reads ANQGSEA. V dropped 4 bases and J dropped 1 base, with 10 bases sitting between them. There are 13 residues in the CDR3. CDR3 loop: CSVGRDLNYGYTF. The CDR3 DNA reads as TGCAGCGTTGGAAGGGACCTTAACTATGGCTACACCTTC.

As regards this clonotype: A much bigger clone sits one base away, suggesting this may be a read error. The chain combines TRBV2 with TRBJ1-2; tentative D call: TRBD1 (6 bases). Trimming removed 5 bases from V and 7 bases from J, with 11 bases in between. CDR1 is SNHLY and CDR2 is FYNNEI in the germline V gene. The CDR3 runs 12 residues. The CDR3 reads CASSPTGAGYTF. The CDR3 DNA reads as TGTGCCAGCAGTCCGACAGGAGCTGGCTACACCTTC.

This rearrangement joins TRBV12-3 or TRBV12-4 to TRBJ2-2, with 8 bases identical to TRBD1. Trimming took 8 bases from V and 0 from J; bases not matched to a gene: 5. The CDR3 is 15 residues long. The CDR3 protein is CASGRQGSNTGELFF. The CDR3 DNA reads as TGTGCCAGCGGCAGACAGGGGTCGAACACCGGGGAGCTGTTTTTT.

The chain's CDR3 is CASSWDSSGNTIYF. The CDR3 nucleotides are TGTGCCAGCAGTTGGGACAGCTCTGGAAACACCATATATTTT. The chain joins TRBV6-1 to TRBJ1-3, with 7 bases aligning to TRBD1. The CDR3 contains 14 residues. J was trimmed by 0 bases and V by 5 bases; bases with no gene match: 1. Germline CDR1 reads MNHNS; CDR2 reads SASEGT.